This T cell receptor beta chain comes out of a study of T cell changes during pregnancy in multiple sclerosis. Germline values: CDR1 MNHNS, CDR2 SASEGT. The CDR3 consists of 15 residues. J gave up 4 bases and V 5 bases, and 7 bases lay outside the gene matches. Here immunoSEQ multiplex PCR was the method, and the copy in TCRdb shows in-frame clones only, minus some. The sample includes tens of thousands of clones, around 92% of them seen just once. The source is a female donor in good health, enrolled as a control in a pregnancy study. The starting material was peripheral blood, obtained in the first trimester of pregnancy. The V gene is TRBV6-1, the J gene TRBJ2-1, with 8 bases lining up with TRBD2. CDR3 loop: CASSSTSGNYNEQFF. CDR3 nucleotides: TGTGCCAGCAGTTCAACTAGCGGAAATTACAATGAGCAGTTCTTC.